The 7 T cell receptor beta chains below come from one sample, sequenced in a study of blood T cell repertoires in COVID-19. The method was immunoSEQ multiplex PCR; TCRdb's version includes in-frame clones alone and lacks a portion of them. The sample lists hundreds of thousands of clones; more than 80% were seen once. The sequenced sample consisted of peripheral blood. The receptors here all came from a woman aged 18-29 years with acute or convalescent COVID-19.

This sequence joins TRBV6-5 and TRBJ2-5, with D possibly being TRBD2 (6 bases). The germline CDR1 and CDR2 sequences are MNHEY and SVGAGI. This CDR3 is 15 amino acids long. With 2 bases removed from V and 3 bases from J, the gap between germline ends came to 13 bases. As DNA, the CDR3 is TGTGCCAGCAGTTACGGGCGGGGCCGGGAAGAGACCCAGTACTTC. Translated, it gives CASSYGRGREETQYF.

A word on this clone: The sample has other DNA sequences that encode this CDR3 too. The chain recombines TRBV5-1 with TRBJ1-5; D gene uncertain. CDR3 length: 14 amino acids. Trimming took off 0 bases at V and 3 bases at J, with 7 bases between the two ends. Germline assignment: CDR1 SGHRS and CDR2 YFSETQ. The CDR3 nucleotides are TGCGCCAGCAGCTTGGGCCAGGACAATCAGCCCCAGCATTTT. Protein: CASSLGQDNQPQHF.

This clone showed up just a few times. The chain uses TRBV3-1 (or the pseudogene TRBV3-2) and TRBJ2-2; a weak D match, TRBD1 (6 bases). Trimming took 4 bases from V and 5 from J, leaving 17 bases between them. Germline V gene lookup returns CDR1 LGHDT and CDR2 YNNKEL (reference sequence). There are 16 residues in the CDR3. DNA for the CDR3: TGTGCCAGCAGCCCCCAGGGGTCCCGTGGGACCGGGGAGCTGTTTTTT. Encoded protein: CASSPQGSRGTGELFF.

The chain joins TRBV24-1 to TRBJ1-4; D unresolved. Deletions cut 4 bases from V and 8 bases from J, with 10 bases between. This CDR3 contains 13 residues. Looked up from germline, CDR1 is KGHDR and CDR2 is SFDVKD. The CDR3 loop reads CATSDRGREKLFF. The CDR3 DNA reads TGTGCCACCAGTGACCGGGGTCGGGAAAAACTGTTTTTT.

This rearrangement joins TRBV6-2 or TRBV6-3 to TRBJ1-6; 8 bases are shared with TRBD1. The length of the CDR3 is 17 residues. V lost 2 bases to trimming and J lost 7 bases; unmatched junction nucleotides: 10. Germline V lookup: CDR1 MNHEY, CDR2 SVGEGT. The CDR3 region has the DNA TGTGCCAGCAGTTACGGCCGGACAGGGACAGGAAATTCACCCCTCCACTTT. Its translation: CASSYGRTGTGNSPLHF.

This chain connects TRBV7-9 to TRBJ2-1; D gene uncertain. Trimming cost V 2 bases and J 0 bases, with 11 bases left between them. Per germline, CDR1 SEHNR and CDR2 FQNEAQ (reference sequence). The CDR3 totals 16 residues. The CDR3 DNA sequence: TGTGCCAGCAGCTTAAAAATTCGCAGCTCCTACAATGAGCAGTTCTTC. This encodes CASSLKIRSSYNEQFF.

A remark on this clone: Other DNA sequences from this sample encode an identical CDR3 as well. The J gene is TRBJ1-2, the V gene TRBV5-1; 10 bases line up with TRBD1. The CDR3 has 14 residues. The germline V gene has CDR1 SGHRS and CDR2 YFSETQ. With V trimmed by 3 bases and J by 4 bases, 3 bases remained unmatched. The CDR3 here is CASSWDRGGYGYTF. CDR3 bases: TGCGCCAGCAGCTGGGACAGGGGCGGCTATGGCTACACCTTC.